The 6 T cell receptor beta chains below all came from one sample that was sequenced in a study of CD8 T cells in Susac syndrome. The RNA, about 0.5 to 1 ug, was put through reverse transcription using random hexamers. TCRdb independently ran MiXCR on the immunoSEQ multiplex PCR reads; one entry per CDR3 protein. Of 50,000 to 55,000 distinct CDR3 sequences listed, around 95% are singletons. Material: CD8+ T cells from PBMCs. These receptors came from a human donor with Susac syndrome.

The chain has TRBV30 and TRBJ2-7; D is unresolved. The CDR3 is 10 amino acids. Germline assignment: CDR1 GTSNPN and CDR2 SVGIG (reference sequence). Trimming removed 4 bases at V and 4 bases at J, with 5 bases between. CDR3 DNA sequence: TGTGCCTGGACTCCATACGAGCAGTACTTC. The encoded protein is CAWTPYEQYF.

The chain has TRBV7-2 and TRBJ2-3, with TRBD2 as a possible D gene (5 bases). CDR1 is SGHTA and CDR2 is FQGNSA in the germline V gene. Trimming shortened V by 1 base and J by 1 base, and 9 bases separated the two germline ends. The CDR3 sequence is 15 residues long. This chain's CDR3 is CASSLEGARTDTQYF. The CDR3 DNA is TGTGCCAGCAGCTTAGAGGGAGCACGCACAGATACGCAGTATTTT.

The CDR3 here is CSVEATDGNYGYTF. In DNA form, the CDR3 reads TGCAGCGTTGAAGCGACTGACGGCAACTATGGCTACACCTTC. V gene TRBV29-1 combines with J gene TRBJ1-2, with D unresolved. Germline V lookup: CDR1 SQVTM, CDR2 ANQGSEA. V gave up 1 base and J gave up 2 bases, with 11 bases separating them. The CDR3 extends over 14 amino acids.

This sequence joins TRBV12-3 or TRBV12-4 and TRBJ2-1; D call uncertain. The CDR3 extends over 14 amino acids. Trimming took off 2 bases at V and 8 bases at J, with 13 bases between the two ends. CDR3 DNA sequence: TGTGCCAGCAGTTTAAACCCCGAGCCGCATGAGCAGTTCTTC. It codes for CASSLNPEPHEQFF.

The V and J genes are TRBV7-6 and TRBJ2-1, with 12 bases matching TRBD2. Germline V gives CDR1 SGHVS, CDR2 FNYEAQ. V gave up 5 bases and J gave up 5 bases; unmatched junction bases: 7. The CDR3 is 16 residues long. In DNA form, the CDR3 reads TGTGCCAGCAGCCTCACTAGCGGGGGGCGCCACAATGAGCAGTTCTTC. It translates to CASSLTSGGRHNEQFF.

CDR3: CASTRTGDYEQYF. The CDR3 DNA is TGTGCCAGCACAAGGACAGGGGACTACGAGCAGTACTTC. The chain uses TRBV25-1 and TRBJ2-7; TRBD1 agrees at 9 bases. V lost 7 bases, J lost 3 bases, and 4 bases stayed unmatched. Germline CDR1 is MGHDK and CDR2 is SYGVNS. The CDR3 spans 13 residues.